Shown below are 31 T cell receptor beta chains from a single sample sequenced in a study of T cells in Graves' hyperthyroidism and ophthalmopathy. It was RNA transcripts that yielded the amplified TCR beta CDR3 regions. When the TCR CDR3 underwent first-round RT-PCR, the HTBI primer set was used. One entry per CDR3 protein results from TCRdb running MiXCR on the multiplex PCR reads. The sample lists fewer than 800,000 distinct CDR3 sequences, roughly 15% occurring once. Sequencing was performed on blood. The receptors originated from a man between 18 and 29 years old with Graves' hyperthyroidism.

The chain is built from TRBV11-2 and TRBJ2-2; perhaps TRBD2 as D (7 bases). CDR3 length equals 16 residues. Looked up from germline, CDR1 is SGHAT and CDR2 is FQNNGV. The V end lost 5 bases, the J end lost 8 bases, and 21 bases lay between the germline ends. The CDR3 DNA sequence: TGTGCCAGCAGCCGTTCACCCGGGGGGCAAGGTGGGGAGCTGTTTTTT. The encoded protein is CASSRSPGGQGGELFF.

This chain uses TRBV19 with TRBJ2-2; TRBD2 is a possible D gene (6 bases). The CDR3 length is 15 residues. Germline V gives CDR1 LNHDA, CDR2 SQIVND (reference sequence). Between the trimmed V and J ends, which lost 1 base and 6 bases, there was a span of 12 bases. The CDR3 loop reads CASSIGGTSSGELFF. The CDR3, as DNA: TGTGCCAGTAGTATAGGCGGGACGAGCTCCGGGGAGCTGTTTTTT.

This clonotype was recorded a few times. The V and J genes are TRBV7-3 and TRBJ1-2; a weak D match, TRBD1 (5 bases). CDR1 and CDR2 from the germline V gene are SGHTA and FQGTGA. The V gene lost 1 base and the J gene lost 8 bases, with 14 bases spanning the gap. The CDR3 contains 14 residues. Written as DNA, the CDR3 is TGTGCCAGCAGCTTAAACCCCGGGGGGGAAGGCTACACCTTC. It specifies CASSLNPGGEGYTF.

In this sample, this clonotype turned up a few times. The chain joins TRBV7-3 to TRBJ2-5, with D unclear. With 2 bases removed from V and 0 bases from J, the gap between germline ends came to 10 bases. This CDR3 comprises 15 residues. Germline-derived CDR1 and CDR2 are SGHTA and FQGTGA. The CDR3 DNA sequence: TGTGCCAGCAGCTTATCAGCAATAGACCAAGAGACCCAGTACTTC. It codes for CASSLSAIDQETQYF.

This clonotype occurred a few times. The rearrangement uses TRBV4-1 and TRBJ2-1; D gene uncertain. V was trimmed by 4 bases and J by 0 bases, leaving 13 bases between them. CDR1 and CDR2 from the germline V gene are MGHRA and YSYEKL. The CDR3 is 16 residues long. The CDR3 region is CASSLFTDFSYNEQFF. CDR3 DNA sequence: TGCGCCAGCAGCCTATTCACAGATTTCTCCTACAATGAGCAGTTCTTC.

The J gene is TRBJ1-1, the V gene TRBV9; D ambiguous. V lost 3 bases, J lost 5 bases, and 5 bases lay in between. The V gene's germline CDR1 is SGDLS and CDR2 YYNGEE. The CDR3 is made up of 11 amino acids. CDR3 DNA sequence: TGTGCCAGCAGCGCGCAGACTGAAGCTTTCTTT. It codes for CASSAQTEAFF.

The chain couples TRBV30 to TRBJ2-3; TRBD1 matches at 7 bases. The CDR3 covers 12 residues. Unmatched junction bases numbered 7, after V lost 5 bases and J lost 8 bases. Looked up from germline, CDR1 is GTSNPN and CDR2 is SVGIG (reference sequence). In DNA, the CDR3 is TGTGCCTGGCTCGACAGGGTCGCTACGCAGTATTTT. This codes for CAWLDRVATQYF.

At least ten counts were recorded for this clonotype. V is TRBV6-2 or TRBV6-3 and J is TRBJ2-7; 13 nucleotides align to TRBD2. The CDR3 runs 15 residues. Germline V CDR1 and CDR2: MNHEY, SVGEGT. The ends lost 2 bases at V and 6 bases at J; junction bases unmatched: 4. The chain's CDR3 is CASSYTGTSGTEQYF. The DNA of the CDR3 is TGTGCCAGCAGTTACACCGGGACTAGCGGGACCGAGCAGTACTTC.

This clonotype was found a few times. The V call is TRBV10-3, the J call TRBJ1-3; 7 nucleotides align to TRBD1. This CDR3 contains 16 residues. The germline CDR1 and CDR2 sequences are ENHRY and SYGVKD. Germline trimming cut 4 bases from V and 2 bases from J; bases unmatched to any gene: 8. The CDR3 loop reads CAISALSRGAGNTIYF. CDR3 nucleotide sequence: TGTGCCATCAGTGCGTTATCCAGGGGGGCTGGAAACACCATATATTTT.

This clonotype was counted a few times. One end of the junction fails to match germline, which may point to a read error. This chain connects TRBV9 to TRBJ2-1; D unclear. CDR1 and CDR2 (germline): SGDLS, YYNGEE. The length of the CDR3 is 13 residues. The CDR3 nucleotides read TGCGCCAGCAGCGTAGACCTTTACAATGAGCAGTTCTTC. Its protein product is CASSVDLYNEQFF.

This clonotype was observed many times. J is TRBJ2-7 and V is TRBV2, with D possibly matching TRBD2 (6 bases). The CDR3 length is 13 residues. V shed 3 bases and J shed 6 bases, with 12 bases lying between them. CDR1 and CDR2 from the germline V gene are SNHLY and FYNNEI. Written as DNA, the CDR3 is TGTGCCAGCAGTGACAGGCGGGACTCCGAGCAGTACTTC. Protein product: CASSDRRDSEQYF.

This clonotype was picked up a small number of times. The CDR3 protein is CASSATGPGELFF. The CDR3 DNA reads TGTGCCAGCAGTGCGACAGGGCCCGGGGAGCTGTTTTTT. The V and J genes are TRBV27 and TRBJ2-2; 7 bases match TRBD1. J was trimmed by 6 bases and V by 5 bases; bases with no gene match: 3. From germline, CDR1 is MNHEY and CDR2 SMNVEV (reference sequence). CDR3 length: 13 residues.

V is TRBV7-3 and J is TRBJ2-1; D is unresolved. Between the trimmed V and J ends, which lost 5 bases and 4 bases, there was a span of 12 bases. Germline values: CDR1 SGHTA, CDR2 FQGTGA. This CDR3 has 14 residues. CDR3 loop: CASSPTPLYNEQFF. DNA of the CDR3: TGTGCCAGCAGCCCCACCCCCCTATACAATGAGCAGTTCTTC.

This clonotype turned up a few times. DNA for the CDR3: TGTGCTAGTGGACCAGAAGTTAACAATGAGCAGTTCTTC. It translates to CASGPEVNNEQFF. V usage is TRBV12-5 and J usage is TRBJ2-1, with D hard to call. The CDR3 covers 13 residues. The germline V gene has CDR1 LGHNT and CDR2 FRNRAP. The germline V and J ends were trimmed by 6 bases and 5 bases, with 11 bases remaining between them.

This clonotype was counted only a few times. The rearrangement links TRBV7-2 to TRBJ2-3; D could derive from TRBD1 or TRBD2 (7 bases each). Trimming took off 11 bases at V and 6 bases at J, with 24 bases between the two ends. The germline CDR1 and CDR2 sequences are SGHTA and FQGNSA. The CDR3 is 15 residues long. DNA of the CDR3: TGTGCCGGGCAGGGGGGGACGAAGGGCCGGGATACGCAGTATTTT. Residues: CAGQGGTKGRDTQYF.

The chain recombines TRBV12-3 or TRBV12-4 with TRBJ1-1; the D is unclear. V lost 5 bases, J lost 5 bases, and 12 bases lay in between. The CDR3 is 13 residues long. This CDR3 reads CASSIEGGTEAFF. CDR3 bases: TGTGCCAGCAGTATCGAGGGAGGGACTGAAGCTTTCTTT.

This clonotype was counted many times. The chain links TRBV20-1 to TRBJ2-7; D ambiguous. Germline CDR1 and CDR2: DFQATT and SNEGSKA (reference sequence). V lost 5 bases and J 5 bases, leaving 16 bases between the germline ends. CDR3 length: 13 residues. CDR3 sequence: CSAPPVLNDEQYF. CDR3 coding DNA: TGCAGTGCTCCCCCTGTTCTTAACGACGAGCAGTACTTC.

The chain is built from TRBV9 and TRBJ2-1; 10 positions agree with TRBD1. With V trimmed by 4 bases and J by 6 bases, 13 bases remained unmatched. This CDR3 is 17 amino acids long. CDR1 SGDLS and CDR2 YYNGEE come from the germline V gene. The CDR3 DNA reads as TGTGCCAGCAGCCCCTACCTCCGGGACAGGGGTTCCAATGAGCAGTTCTTC. Translating it yields CASSPYLRDRGSNEQFF.

This clonotype has a count of ten or more. The chain combines TRBV9 with TRBJ2-7, with 10 bases that match TRBD2. Per germline, CDR1 SGDLS and CDR2 YYNGEE. The V and J ends lost 4 bases and 7 bases, in that order; junction bases with no gene match: 14. The CDR3 is made up of 16 amino acids. The CDR3 region is CASSPEALAGVGEQYF. The CDR3 DNA reads TGTGCCAGCAGCCCCGAGGCCCTAGCGGGAGTGGGTGAGCAGTACTTC. Full variable domain (missing parts from reference TRBV9 and TRBJ2-7): DSGVTQTPKHLITATGQRVTLRCSPRSGDLSVYWYQQSLDQGLQFLIQYYNGEERAKGNILERFSAQQFPDLHSELNLSSLELGDSALYFCASSPEALAGVGEQYFGPGTRLTVT.

This clonotype has a handful of counts. The chain carries TRBV6-1 and TRBJ1-5; D not certain. V was pared by 5 bases and J by 1 base, with 3 bases between. The length of the CDR3 is 12 residues. CDR1 is MNHNS and CDR2 is SASEGT in the germline V gene. The DNA of the CDR3 is TGTGCCAGCAGTACGAGCAATCAGCCCCAGCATTTT. It is translated as CASSTSNQPQHF.

The rearrangement uses TRBV27 and TRBJ1-1; D is ambiguous. The V end was cut by 2 bases, the J end by 0 bases, with 7 bases between. Germline V lookup: CDR1 MNHEY, CDR2 SMNVEV (reference sequence). This CDR3 region has 14 residues. The CDR3: CASSLNGVNTEAFF. CDR3 nucleotides: TGTGCCAGCAGTTTAAACGGGGTGAACACTGAAGCTTTCTTT.

This clonotype was recorded many times. The chain combines TRBV2 with TRBJ1-4, with a tentative D call TRBD1 (5 bases). This CDR3 is 13 amino acids long. Germline V CDR1 and CDR2: SNHLY, FYNNEI. Trimming took off 3 bases at V and 10 bases at J, with 12 bases between the two ends. CDR3 loop: CASSDQARGKLFF. The CDR3 DNA follows: TGTGCCAGCAGTGACCAGGCGAGGGGAAAACTGTTTTTT.

This clonotype has ten or more counts. The V call is TRBV6-2 or TRBV6-3, the J call TRBJ2-1; D tentatively fits TRBD1 or TRBD2 (5 bases each). The V end was cut by 2 bases, the J end by 4 bases, with 21 bases between. CDR1 and CDR2 (germline): MNHEY, SVGEGT. There are 18 residues in the CDR3. The CDR3 nucleotides read TGTGCCAGCAGTTACGGAGGAGCTTGGGACCCCTTATACAATGAGCAGTTCTTC. Protein sequence: CASSYGGAWDPLYNEQFF.

This clonotype was recorded many times. The chain couples TRBV18 to TRBJ2-7; the match to TRBD1 covers 9 bases. CDR3 length: 14 residues. The V and J ends lost 3 bases and 7 bases, in that order; junction bases with no gene match: 7. Germline lookup yields CDR1 KGHSH and CDR2 LQKENI. The CDR3 is CASSPPGQGWEQYF. The CDR3 DNA sequence: TGTGCCAGCTCACCTCCGGGACAGGGATGGGAGCAGTACTTC.

This chain connects TRBV27 to TRBJ2-7; D gene ambiguous. The CDR3 is made up of 13 amino acids. V was pared by 5 bases and J by 2 bases, with 10 bases between. Germline loops: CDR1 MNHEY, CDR2 SMNVEV (reference sequence). The CDR3 DNA reads TGTGCCAGCAGTGGATACAACACCTACGAGCAGTACTTC. Protein: CASSGYNTYEQYF.

The chain joins TRBV27 to TRBJ1-2, with D uncertain. Germline assignment: CDR1 MNHEY and CDR2 SMNVEV (reference sequence). This CDR3 is built from 13 residues. V was cut by 3 bases and J by 7 bases, with 12 bases left in between. The chain's CDR3 is CASSFLAGSGYTF. In DNA, the CDR3 is TGTGCCAGCAGTTTCCTCGCGGGTAGTGGCTACACCTTC.

The chain employs TRBV14 and TRBJ2-7; TRBD2 aligns across 13 bases. The V gene end was trimmed by 4 bases and the J gene end by 3 bases; junction bases not matched to a gene: 9. Per germline, CDR1 SGHDN and CDR2 FVKESK. The CDR3 has 17 amino acids. The CDR3 sequence is CASSPRVGLAGDYEQYF. CDR3 nucleotides: TGTGCCAGCAGCCCGCGGGTCGGACTAGCGGGAGACTACGAGCAGTACTTC.

The CDR3 nucleotides are TGTGCCAGCAAAGGAATGGGACAGGGGCCTCTTGGTTACGAGCAGTACTTC. Protein: CASKGMGQGPLGYEQYF. J is TRBJ2-7 and V is TRBV2; TRBD1 aligns across 10 bases. V dropped 7 bases and J dropped 4; count of bases not matched to a gene: 16. The CDR3 is 17 amino acids. The V gene's germline CDR1 is SNHLY and CDR2 FYNNEI.

V usage is TRBV24-1 and J usage is TRBJ2-2; 10 bases match TRBD1. The CDR3 has 19 residues. Per germline, CDR1 KGHDR and CDR2 SFDVKD. With 1 base clipped from V and 7 bases from J, the junction kept 14 bases outside the gene matches. CDR3 in DNA: TGTGCCACCAGTGATTTATCCCATCGGGACAGGGGTGCGGTCGGGGAGCTGTTTTTT. This sequence encodes CATSDLSHRDRGAVGELFF.

This clonotype occurred a few times. The CDR3 region is CSAKRWREGSQETQYF. The DNA of the CDR3 is TGCAGTGCAAAAAGGTGGCGGGAGGGCTCCCAAGAGACCCAGTACTTC. The chain recombines TRBV20-1 with TRBJ2-5; the match to TRBD2 covers 9 bases. CDR1 is DFQATT and CDR2 is SNEGSKA in the germline V gene (reference sequence). Trimming at V came to 6 bases and at J to 1 base, leaving 12 bases not matched to a gene. The CDR3 runs 16 residues.

Remarks on this clonotype: A much larger clone differs by one base, so this may be a read error. V is TRBV7-9 and J is TRBJ2-3, with TRBD2 as a possible D gene (6 bases). The length of the CDR3 is 15 residues. Germline CDR1 reads SEHNR; CDR2 reads FQNEAQ (reference sequence). The CDR3 sequence: CASSNSGKSTDMQYF. The CDR3, as DNA: TGTGCCAGCAGCAATAGCGGAAAAAGCACAGATATGCAGTATTTT.